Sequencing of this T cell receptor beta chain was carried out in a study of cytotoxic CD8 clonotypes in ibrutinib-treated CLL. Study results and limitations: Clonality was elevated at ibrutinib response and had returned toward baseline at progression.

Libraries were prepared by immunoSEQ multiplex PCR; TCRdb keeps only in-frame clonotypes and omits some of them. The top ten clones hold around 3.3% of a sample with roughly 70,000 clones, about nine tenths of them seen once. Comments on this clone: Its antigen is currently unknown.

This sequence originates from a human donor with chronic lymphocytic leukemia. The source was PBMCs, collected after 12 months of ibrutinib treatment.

CDR3 coding DNA: TGTGCCAGCAGCCTCTCCCCCGAGGACGAGCAGTACTTC. It translates to CASSLSPEDEQYF. The chain recombines TRBV11-2 with TRBJ2-7, with D uncertain. The V gene lost 5 bases and the J gene lost 5 bases, with 13 bases spanning the gap. In germline, CDR1 is SGHAT, CDR2 FQNNGV. There are 13 residues in the CDR3.